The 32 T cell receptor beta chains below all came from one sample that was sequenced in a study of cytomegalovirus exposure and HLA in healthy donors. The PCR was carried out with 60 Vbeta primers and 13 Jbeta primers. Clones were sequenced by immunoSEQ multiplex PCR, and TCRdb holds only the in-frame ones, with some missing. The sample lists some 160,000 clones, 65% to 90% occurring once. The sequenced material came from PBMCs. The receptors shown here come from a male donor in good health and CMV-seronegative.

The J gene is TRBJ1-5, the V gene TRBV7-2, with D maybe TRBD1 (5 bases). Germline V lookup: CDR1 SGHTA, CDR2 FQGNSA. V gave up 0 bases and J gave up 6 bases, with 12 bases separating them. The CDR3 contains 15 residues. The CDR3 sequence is CASSLALQALQPQHF. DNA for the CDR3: TGTGCCAGCAGCTTAGCGCTACAGGCACTTCAGCCCCAGCATTTT.

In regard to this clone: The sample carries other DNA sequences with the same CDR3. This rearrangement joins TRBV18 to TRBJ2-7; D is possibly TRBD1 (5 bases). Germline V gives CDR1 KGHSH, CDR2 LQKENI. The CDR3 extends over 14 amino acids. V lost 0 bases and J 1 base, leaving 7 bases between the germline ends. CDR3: CASSPPGDSYEQYF. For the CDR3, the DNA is TGTGCCAGCTCACCACCAGGGGATTCCTACGAGCAGTACTTC.

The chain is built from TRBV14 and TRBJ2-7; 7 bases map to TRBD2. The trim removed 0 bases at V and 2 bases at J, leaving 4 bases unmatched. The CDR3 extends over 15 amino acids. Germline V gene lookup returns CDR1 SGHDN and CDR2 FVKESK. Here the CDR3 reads CASSQDRAGAYEQYF. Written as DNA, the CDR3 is TGTGCCAGCAGCCAAGATCGTGCGGGGGCCTACGAGCAGTACTTC.

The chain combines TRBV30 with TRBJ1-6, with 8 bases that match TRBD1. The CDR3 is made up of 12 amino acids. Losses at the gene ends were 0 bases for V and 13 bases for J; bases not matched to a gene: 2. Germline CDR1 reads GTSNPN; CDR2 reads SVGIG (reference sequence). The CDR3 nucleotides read TGTGCCTGGAGTGTACAGGGGGGGCCCCTCCACTTT. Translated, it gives CAWSVQGGPLHF.

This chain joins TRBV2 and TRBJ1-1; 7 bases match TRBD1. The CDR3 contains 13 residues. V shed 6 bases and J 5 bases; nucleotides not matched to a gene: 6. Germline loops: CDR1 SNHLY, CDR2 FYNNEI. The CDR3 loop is CASRSPGGTEAFF. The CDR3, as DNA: TGTGCCAGCAGATCCCCAGGGGGGACTGAAGCTTTCTTT.

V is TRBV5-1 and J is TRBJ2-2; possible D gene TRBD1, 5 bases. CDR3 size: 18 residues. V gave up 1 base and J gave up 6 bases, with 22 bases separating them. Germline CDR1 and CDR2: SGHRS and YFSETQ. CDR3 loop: CASSLRARVVSHAGELFF. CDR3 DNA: TGCGCCAGCAGCTTGCGGGCCAGGGTCGTATCCCACGCCGGGGAGCTGTTTTTT. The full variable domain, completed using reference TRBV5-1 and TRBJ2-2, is KAGVTQTPRYLIKTRGQQVTLSCSPISGHRSVSWYQQTPGQGLQFLFEYFSETQRNKGNFPGRFSGRQFSNSRSEMNVSTLELGDSALYLCASSLRARVVSHAGELFFGEGSRLTVL.

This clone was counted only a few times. This chain's CDR3 is CASSTSRAVNQPQHF. The CDR3 region has the DNA TGTGCCAGTAGTACAAGCAGGGCAGTTAATCAGCCCCAGCATTTT. The V gene is TRBV19, the J gene TRBJ1-5, with D possibly matching TRBD1 (5 bases). V lost 4 bases, J lost 4 bases, and 14 bases lay in between. The V gene's germline CDR1 is LNHDA and CDR2 SQIVND (reference sequence). The length of the CDR3 is 15 residues.

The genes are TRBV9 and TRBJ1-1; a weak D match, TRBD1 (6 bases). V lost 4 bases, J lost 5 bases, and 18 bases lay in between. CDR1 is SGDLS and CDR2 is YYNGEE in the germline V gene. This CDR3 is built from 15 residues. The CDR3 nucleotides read TGTGCCAGCAGCTTAGACGGGGGGCCCGGGACTGAAGCTTTCTTT. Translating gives CASSLDGGPGTEAFF.

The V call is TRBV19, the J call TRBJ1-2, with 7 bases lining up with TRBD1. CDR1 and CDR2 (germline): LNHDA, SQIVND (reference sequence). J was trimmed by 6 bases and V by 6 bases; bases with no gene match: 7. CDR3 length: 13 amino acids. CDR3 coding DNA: TGTGCCAGTAGATCTACAGGGGAACATGGCTACACCTTC. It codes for CASRSTGEHGYTF.

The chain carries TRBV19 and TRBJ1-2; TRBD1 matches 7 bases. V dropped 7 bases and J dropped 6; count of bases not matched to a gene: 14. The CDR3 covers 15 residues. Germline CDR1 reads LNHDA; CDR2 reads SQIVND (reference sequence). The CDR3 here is CASTRQGKSEDGYTF. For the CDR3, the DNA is TGTGCCAGTACCCGACAGGGAAAATCAGAGGATGGCTACACCTTC. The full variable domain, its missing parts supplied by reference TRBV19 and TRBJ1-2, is DGGITQSPKYLFRKEGQNVTLSCEQNLNHDAMYWYRQDPGQGLRLIYYSQIVNDFQKGDIAEGYSVSREKKESFPLTVTSAQKNPTAFYLCASTRQGKSEDGYTFGSGTRLTVV.

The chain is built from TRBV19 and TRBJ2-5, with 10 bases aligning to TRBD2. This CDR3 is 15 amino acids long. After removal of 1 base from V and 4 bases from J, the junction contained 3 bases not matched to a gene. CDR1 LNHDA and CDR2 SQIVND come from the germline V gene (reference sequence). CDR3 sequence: CASSIGTSGGETQYF. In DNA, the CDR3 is TGTGCCAGTAGTATAGGGACTAGCGGTGGAGAGACCCAGTACTTC.

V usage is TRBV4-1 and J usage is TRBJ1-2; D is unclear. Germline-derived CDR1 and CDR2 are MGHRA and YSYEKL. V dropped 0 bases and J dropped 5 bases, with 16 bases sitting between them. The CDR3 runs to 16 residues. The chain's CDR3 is CASSQDHGIRRYGYTF. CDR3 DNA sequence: TGCGCCAGCAGCCAAGATCACGGCATCCGGAGGTATGGCTACACCTTC.

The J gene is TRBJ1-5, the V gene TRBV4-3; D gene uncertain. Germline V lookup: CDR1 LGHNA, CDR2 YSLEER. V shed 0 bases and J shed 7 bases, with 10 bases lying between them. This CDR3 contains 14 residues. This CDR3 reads CASSQDPGWQPQHF. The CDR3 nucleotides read TGCGCCAGCAGCCAAGACCCGGGATGGCAGCCCCAGCATTTT.

This CDR3 reads CASSWSRDRVFYGYTF. CDR3 nucleotides: TGTGCCAGTAGCTGGTCCCGGGACAGGGTGTTCTATGGCTACACCTTC. V gene TRBV19 combines with J gene TRBJ1-2; TRBD1 aligns across 9 bases. J gave up 4 bases and V 6 bases, and 12 bases lay outside the gene matches. The CDR3 runs 16 residues. Germline assignment: CDR1 LNHDA and CDR2 SQIVND (reference sequence).

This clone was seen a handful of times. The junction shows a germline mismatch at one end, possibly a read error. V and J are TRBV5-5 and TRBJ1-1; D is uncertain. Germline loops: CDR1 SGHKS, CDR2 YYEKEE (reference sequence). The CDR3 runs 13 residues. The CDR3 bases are TGTGCCAGCAGGTTGGACTTGAACACTGAAGCTTTCTTT. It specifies CASRLDLNTEAFF.

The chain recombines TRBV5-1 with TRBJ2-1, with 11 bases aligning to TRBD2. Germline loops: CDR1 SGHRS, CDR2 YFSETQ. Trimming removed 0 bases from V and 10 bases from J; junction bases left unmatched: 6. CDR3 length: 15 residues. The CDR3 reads CASSLAAVAGGEQFF. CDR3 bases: TGCGCCAGCAGCTTGGCGGCAGTAGCGGGGGGGGAGCAGTTCTTC.

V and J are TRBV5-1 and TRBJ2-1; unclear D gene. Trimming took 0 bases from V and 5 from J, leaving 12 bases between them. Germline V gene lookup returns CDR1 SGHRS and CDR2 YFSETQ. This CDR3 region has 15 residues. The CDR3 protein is CASSLATSSDNEQFF. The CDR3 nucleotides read TGCGCCAGCAGCTTGGCCACCTCATCGGACAATGAGCAGTTCTTC.

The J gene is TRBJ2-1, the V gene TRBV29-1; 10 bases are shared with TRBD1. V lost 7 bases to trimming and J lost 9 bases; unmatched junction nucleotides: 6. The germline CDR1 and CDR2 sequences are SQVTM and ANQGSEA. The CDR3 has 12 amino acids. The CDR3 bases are TGCAGCGCCCCGACAGGGGGCGTTGAGCAGTTCTTC. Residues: CSAPTGGVEQFF.

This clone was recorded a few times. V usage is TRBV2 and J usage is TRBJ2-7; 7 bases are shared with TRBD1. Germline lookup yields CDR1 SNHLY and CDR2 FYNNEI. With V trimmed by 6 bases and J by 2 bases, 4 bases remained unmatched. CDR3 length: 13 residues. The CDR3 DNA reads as TGTGCCAGCAGCGGGGACAGTCCCTACGAGCAGTACTTC. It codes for CASSGDSPYEQYF.

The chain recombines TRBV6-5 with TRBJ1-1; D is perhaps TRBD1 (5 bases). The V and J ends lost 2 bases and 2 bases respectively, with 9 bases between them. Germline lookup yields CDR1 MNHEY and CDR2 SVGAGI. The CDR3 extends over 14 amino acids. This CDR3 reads CASSYNGGNTEAFF. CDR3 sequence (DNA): TGTGCCAGCAGTTACAACGGGGGAAACACTGAAGCTTTCTTT.

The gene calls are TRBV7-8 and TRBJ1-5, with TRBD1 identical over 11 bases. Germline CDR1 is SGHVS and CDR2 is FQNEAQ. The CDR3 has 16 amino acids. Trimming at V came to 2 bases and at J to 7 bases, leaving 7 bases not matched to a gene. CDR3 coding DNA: TGTGCCAGCAGCTTAAGGGGACAGGGGGTAGGGCAGCCCCAGCATTTT. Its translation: CASSLRGQGVGQPQHF.

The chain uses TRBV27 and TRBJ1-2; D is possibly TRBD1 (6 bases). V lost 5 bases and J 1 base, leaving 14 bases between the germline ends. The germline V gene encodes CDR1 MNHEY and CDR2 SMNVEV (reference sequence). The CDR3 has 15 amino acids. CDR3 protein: CASSPLGAFNYGYTF. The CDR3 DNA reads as TGTGCCAGCAGTCCCCTGGGGGCATTTAACTATGGCTACACCTTC.

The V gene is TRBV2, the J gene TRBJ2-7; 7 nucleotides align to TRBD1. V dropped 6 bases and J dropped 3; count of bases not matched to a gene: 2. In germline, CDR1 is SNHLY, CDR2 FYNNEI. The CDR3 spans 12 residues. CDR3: CASRRDSYEQYF. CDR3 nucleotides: TGTGCCAGCAGACGGGACAGCTACGAGCAGTACTTC.

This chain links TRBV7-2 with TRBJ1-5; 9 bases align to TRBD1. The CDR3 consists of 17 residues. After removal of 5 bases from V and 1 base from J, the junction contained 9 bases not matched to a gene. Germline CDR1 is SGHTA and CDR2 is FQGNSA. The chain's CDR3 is CASSPDRGGLSNQPQHF. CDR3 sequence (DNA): TGTGCCAGCAGCCCAGACAGGGGGGGATTGAGCAATCAGCCCCAGCATTTT.

The CDR3 bases are TGTGCCAGCAGCACCCGGACAGGGGACTACGAGCAGTACTTC. This sequence encodes CASSTRTGDYEQYF. This rearrangement joins TRBV5-4 to TRBJ2-7; 9 nucleotides line up with TRBD1. The CDR3 loop spans 14 amino acids. Unmatched junction bases numbered 5, after V lost 4 bases and J lost 3 bases. Germline assignment: CDR1 SGHNT and CDR2 YYREEE (reference sequence).

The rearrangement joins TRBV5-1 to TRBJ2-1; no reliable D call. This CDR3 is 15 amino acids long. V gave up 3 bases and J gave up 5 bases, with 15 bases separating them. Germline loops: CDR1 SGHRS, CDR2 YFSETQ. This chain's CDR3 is CASSYIRDKNNEQFF. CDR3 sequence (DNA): TGCGCCAGCAGCTACATTAGAGACAAAAACAATGAGCAGTTCTTC. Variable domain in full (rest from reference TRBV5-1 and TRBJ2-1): KAGVTQTPRYLIKTRGQQVTLSCSPISGHRSVSWYQQTPGQGLQFLFEYFSETQRNKGNFPGRFSGRQFSNSRSEMNVSTLELGDSALYLCASSYIRDKNNEQFFGPGTRLTVL.

CDR3 nucleotides: TGTGCCAGCAGTTACGGGAGCCCTAGCACAGATACGCAGTATTTT. Translation: CASSYGSPSTDTQYF. The chain links TRBV6-6 to TRBJ2-3, with D possibly being TRBD2 (5 bases). Germline values: CDR1 MNHNY, CDR2 SVGAGI (reference sequence). This CDR3 is built from 15 residues. Trimming shortened V by 2 bases and J by 0 bases, and 9 bases separated the two germline ends.

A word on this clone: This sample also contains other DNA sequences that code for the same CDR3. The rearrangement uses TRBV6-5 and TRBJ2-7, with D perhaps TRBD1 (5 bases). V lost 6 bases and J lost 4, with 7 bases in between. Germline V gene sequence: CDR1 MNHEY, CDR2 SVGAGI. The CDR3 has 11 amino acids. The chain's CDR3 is CASRQGYEQYF. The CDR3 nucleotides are TGTGCCAGCAGGCAGGGTTACGAGCAGTACTTC.

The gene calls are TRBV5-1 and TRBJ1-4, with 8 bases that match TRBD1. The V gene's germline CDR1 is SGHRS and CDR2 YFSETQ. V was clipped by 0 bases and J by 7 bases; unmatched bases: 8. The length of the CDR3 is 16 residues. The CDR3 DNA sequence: TGCGCCAGCAGCTTGGCAGTAGGTACAGGGGGTGAAAAACTGTTTTTT. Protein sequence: CASSLAVGTGGEKLFF.

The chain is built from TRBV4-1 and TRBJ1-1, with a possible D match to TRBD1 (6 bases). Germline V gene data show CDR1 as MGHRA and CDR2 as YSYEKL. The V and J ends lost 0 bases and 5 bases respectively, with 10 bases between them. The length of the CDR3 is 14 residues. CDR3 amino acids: CASSQELTGTEAFF. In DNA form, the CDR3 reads TGCGCCAGCAGCCAAGAACTAACAGGGACTGAAGCTTTCTTT.

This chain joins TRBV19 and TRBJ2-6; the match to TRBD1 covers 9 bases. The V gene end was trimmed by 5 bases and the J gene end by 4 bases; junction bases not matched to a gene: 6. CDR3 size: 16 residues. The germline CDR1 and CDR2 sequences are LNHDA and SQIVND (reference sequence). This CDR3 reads CASSLNRGQGANVLTF. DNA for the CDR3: TGTGCCAGTAGTTTGAACAGGGGGCAAGGGGCCAACGTCCTGACTTTC.

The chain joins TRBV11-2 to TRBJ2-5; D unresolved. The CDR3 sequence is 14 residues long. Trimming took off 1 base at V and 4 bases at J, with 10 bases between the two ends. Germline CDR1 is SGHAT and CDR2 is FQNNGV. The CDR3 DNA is TGTGCCAGCAGCTTAGGGGCCCTTGGAGAGACCCAGTACTTC. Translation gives CASSLGALGETQYF.